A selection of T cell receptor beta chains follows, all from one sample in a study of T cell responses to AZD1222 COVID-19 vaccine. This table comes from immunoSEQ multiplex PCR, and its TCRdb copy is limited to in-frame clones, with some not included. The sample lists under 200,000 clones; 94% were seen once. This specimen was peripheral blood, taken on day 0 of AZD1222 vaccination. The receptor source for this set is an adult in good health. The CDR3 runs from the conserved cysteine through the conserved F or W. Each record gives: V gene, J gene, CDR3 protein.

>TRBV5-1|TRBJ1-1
CASSLRRNTEAFF
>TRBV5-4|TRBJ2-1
CASSFPTQRDSYNEQFF
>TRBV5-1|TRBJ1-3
CASSSASPGNTIYF
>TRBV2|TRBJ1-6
CASRETGNDNSPLHF
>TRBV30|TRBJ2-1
CAWSWDRYYNEQFF
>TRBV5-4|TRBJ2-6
CASRPGDQSGANVLTF
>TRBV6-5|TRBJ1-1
CASSTGTGTGTEAFF
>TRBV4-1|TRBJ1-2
CASSQARTLNYGYTF
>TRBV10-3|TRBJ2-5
CAISGSAAPYQETQYF
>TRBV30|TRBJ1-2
CAWSVRYGYTF
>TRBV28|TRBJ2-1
CASRGLLAGVSYNEQFF
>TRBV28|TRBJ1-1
CASRDRVDTEAFF
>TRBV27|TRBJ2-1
CASSPLAGGYNEQFF
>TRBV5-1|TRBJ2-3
CASSSGTSGGADTQYF
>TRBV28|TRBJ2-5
CASSRASGRYGTQYF
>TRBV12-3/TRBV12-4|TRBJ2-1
CASRGATSIEQFF
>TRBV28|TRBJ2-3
CASSLQGEARDTQYF
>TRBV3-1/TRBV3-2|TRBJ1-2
CASSQLQRNYGYTF
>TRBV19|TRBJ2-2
CASRGVANTGELFF
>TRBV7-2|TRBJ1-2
CASSPLLSTRAEGYTF
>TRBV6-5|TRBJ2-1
CASSRDNYNEQFF
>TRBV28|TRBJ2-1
CASSLRREIDEQFF
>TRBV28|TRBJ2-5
CASRRPGRETQYF
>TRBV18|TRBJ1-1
CASSEYPPDRMNTEAFF